Included here is one TCR beta chain sequence, with context. Its antigen is unidentified. The sample originates from a study of cytomegalovirus exposure and HLA in healthy donors. The repertoire was sequenced with immunoSEQ multiplex PCR; TCRdb's copy has only in-frame clones and lacks some. The sample has 130,000 to 150,000 clones; roughly nine tenths are singletons. Overall study results and limits: Some TCR beta chains (roughly 150 of them) were listed as cytomegalovirus-associated. High sensitivity and specificity were reportedly achieved when the classifier diagnosed cytomegalovirus status. Researchers reported that a few CMV-associated chains were confirmed in vitro as CMV antigen-specific. Many donors shared some public TCRs, even though most TCR sequences were rare.

The germline V gene encodes CDR1 SNHLY and CDR2 FYNNEI. This CDR3 has 14 amino acids. Trimming took 8 bases from V and 0 from J, leaving 10 bases between them. Sequenced material: PBMCs. V is TRBV2 and J is TRBJ2-2; the D gene is possibly TRBD2 (5 bases). The TCR sequence derives from a woman aged 18-29 years in good health and CMV-seropositive. The CDR3 DNA reads TGTGCCAGCCAGGAGGTGGCGAACACCGGGGAGCTGTTTTTT. This translates into CASQEVANTGELFF.